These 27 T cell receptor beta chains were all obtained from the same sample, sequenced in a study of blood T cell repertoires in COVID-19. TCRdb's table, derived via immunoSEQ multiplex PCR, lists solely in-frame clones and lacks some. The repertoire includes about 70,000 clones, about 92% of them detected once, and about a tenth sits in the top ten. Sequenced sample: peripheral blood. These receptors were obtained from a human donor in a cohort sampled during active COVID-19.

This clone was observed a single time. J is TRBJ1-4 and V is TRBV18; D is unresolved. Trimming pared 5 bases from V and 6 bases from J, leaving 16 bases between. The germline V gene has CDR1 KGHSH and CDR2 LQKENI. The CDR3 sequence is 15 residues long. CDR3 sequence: CASSKRLREDEKLFF. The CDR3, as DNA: TGTGCCAGCTCAAAAAGGTTAAGGGAGGATGAAAAACTGTTTTTT.

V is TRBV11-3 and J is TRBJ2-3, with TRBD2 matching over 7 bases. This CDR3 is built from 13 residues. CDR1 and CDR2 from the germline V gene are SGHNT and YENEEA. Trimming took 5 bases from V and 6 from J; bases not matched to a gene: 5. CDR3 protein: CASSLGGMDTQYF. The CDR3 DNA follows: TGTGCCAGCAGCCTGGGGGGGATGGATACGCAGTATTTT.

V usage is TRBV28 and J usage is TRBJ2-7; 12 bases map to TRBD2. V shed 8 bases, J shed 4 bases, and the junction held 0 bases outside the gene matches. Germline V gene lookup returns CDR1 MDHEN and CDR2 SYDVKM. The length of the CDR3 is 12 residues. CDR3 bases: TGTGCCAGCGGACTAGCGGGATACGAGCAGTACTTC. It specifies CASGLAGYEQYF.

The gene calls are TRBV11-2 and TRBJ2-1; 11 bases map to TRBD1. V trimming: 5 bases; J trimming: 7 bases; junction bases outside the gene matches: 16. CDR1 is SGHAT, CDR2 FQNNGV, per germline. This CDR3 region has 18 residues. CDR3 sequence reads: CASSPGEDRGPIRNEQFF. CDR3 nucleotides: TGTGCCAGCAGCCCCGGAGAGGACAGGGGGCCGATTCGGAATGAGCAGTTCTTC.

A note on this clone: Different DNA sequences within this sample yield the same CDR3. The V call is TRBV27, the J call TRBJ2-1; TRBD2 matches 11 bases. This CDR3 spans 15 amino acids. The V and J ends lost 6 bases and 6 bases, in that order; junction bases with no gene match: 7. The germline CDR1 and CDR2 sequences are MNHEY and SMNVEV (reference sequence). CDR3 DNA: TGTGCCAGCAGCCCTCTAGCGGGAGGTGGCAATGAGCAGTTCTTC. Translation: CASSPLAGGGNEQFF.

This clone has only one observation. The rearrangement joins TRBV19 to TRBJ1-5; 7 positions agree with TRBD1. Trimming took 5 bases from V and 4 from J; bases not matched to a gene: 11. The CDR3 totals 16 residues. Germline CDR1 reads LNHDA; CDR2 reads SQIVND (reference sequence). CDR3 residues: CASSLRGGTVNQPQHF. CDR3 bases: TGTGCCAGTAGTTTACGTGGCGGGACAGTAAATCAGCCCCAGCATTTT.

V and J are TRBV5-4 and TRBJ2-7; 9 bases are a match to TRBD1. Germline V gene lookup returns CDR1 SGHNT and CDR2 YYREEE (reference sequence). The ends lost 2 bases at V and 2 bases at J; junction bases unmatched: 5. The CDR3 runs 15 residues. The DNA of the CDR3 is TGTGCCAGCAGCTTTGGGGGACAGGGACCCTACGAGCAGTACTTC. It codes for CASSFGGQGPYEQYF.

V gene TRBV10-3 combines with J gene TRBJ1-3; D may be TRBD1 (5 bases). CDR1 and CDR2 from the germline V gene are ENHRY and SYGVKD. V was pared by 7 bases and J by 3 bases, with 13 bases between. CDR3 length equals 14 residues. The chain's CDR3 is CAIMGQGGGNTIYF. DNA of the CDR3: TGTGCCATCATGGGCCAGGGTGGTGGAAACACCATATATTTT.

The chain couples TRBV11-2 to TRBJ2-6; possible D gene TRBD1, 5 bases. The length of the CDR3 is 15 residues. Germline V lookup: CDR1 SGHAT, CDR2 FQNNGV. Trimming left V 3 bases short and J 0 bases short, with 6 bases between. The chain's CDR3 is CASSLTASGANVLTF. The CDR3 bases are TGTGCCAGCAGCTTGACAGCCTCTGGGGCCAACGTCCTGACTTTC.

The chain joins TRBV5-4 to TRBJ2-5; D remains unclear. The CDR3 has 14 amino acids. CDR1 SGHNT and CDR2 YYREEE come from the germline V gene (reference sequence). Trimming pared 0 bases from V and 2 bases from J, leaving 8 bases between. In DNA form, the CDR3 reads TGTGCCAGCAGCTTGGGGGCAGGACAAGAGACCCAGTACTTC. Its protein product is CASSLGAGQETQYF.

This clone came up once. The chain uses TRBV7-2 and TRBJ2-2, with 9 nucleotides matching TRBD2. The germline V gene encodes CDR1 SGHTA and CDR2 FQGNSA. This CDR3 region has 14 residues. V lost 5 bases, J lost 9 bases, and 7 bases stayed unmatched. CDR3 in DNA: TGTGCCAGCAGCCAGCAGACTAGCGGAAGGGAGCTGTTTTTT. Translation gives CASSQQTSGRELFF.

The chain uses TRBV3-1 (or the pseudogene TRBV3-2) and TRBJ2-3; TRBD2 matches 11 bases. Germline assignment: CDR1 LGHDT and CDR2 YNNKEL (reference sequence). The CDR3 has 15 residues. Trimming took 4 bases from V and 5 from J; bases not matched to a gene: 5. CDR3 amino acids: CASSPGTSGGDTQYF. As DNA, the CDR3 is TGTGCCAGCAGCCCAGGGACTAGCGGTGGAGATACGCAGTATTTT.

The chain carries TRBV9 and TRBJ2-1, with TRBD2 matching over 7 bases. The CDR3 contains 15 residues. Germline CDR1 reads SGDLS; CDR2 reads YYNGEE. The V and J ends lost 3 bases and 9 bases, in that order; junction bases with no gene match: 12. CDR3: CASSERLASSGEQFF. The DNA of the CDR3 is TGTGCCAGCAGCGAACGACTAGCCAGTAGCGGTGAGCAGTTCTTC.

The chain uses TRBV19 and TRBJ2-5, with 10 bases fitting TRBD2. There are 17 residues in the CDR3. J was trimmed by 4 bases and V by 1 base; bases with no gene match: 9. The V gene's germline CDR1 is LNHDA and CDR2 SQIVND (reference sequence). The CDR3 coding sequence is TGTGCCAGTAGTATAGGAAAAACTAGCGGGATCGGAGAGACCCAGTACTTC. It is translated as CASSIGKTSGIGETQYF.

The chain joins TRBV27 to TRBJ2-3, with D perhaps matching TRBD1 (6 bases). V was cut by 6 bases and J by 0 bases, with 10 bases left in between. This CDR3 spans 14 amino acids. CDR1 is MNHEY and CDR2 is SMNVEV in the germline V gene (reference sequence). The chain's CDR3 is CASSRTASTDTQYF. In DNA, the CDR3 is TGTGCCAGCAGCCGGACAGCTAGCACAGATACGCAGTATTTT.

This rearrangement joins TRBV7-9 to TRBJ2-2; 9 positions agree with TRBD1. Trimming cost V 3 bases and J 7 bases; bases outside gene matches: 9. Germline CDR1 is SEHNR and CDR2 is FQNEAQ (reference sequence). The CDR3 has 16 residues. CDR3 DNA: TGTGCCAGCAGCTTTCGGACAGGGGCAGTTTTCGGGGAGCTGTTTTTT. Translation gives CASSFRTGAVFGELFF.

The CDR3 reads CASSRDGDTYEQYF. The CDR3 DNA sequence: TGTGCCAGCAGCCGGGACGGGGACACCTACGAGCAGTACTTC. The chain carries TRBV7-8 and TRBJ2-7; D might be TRBD1 (6 bases). V lost 5 bases and J lost 2, with 13 bases in between. The CDR3 is made up of 14 amino acids. Germline V lookup: CDR1 SGHVS, CDR2 FQNEAQ.

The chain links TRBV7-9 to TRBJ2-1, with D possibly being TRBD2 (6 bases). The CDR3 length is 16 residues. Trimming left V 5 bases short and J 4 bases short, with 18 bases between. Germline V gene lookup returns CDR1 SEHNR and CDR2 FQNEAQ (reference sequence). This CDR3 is CASSGHRQRAYNEQFF. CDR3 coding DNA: TGTGCCAGCAGCGGGCATCGGCAGCGGGCGTACAATGAGCAGTTCTTC.

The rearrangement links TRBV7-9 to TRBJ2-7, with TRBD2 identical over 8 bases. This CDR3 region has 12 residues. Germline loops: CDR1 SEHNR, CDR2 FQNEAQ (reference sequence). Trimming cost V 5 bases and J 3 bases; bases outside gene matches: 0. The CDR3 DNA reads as TGTGCCAGCAGCCGGGGGGGCTACGAGCAGTACTTC. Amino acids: CASSRGGYEQYF.

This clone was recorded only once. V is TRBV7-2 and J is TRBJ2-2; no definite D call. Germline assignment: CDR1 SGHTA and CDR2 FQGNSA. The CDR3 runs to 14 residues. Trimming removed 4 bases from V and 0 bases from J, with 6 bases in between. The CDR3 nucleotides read TGTGCCAGCAGCTACGCTACGAACACCGGGGAGCTGTTTTTT. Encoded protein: CASSYATNTGELFF.

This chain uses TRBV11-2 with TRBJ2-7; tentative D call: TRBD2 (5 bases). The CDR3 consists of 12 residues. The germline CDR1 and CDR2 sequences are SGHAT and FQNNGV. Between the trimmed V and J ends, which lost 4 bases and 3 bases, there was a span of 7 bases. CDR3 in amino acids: CASSSGVYEQYF. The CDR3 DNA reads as TGTGCCAGCAGCTCCGGGGTCTACGAGCAGTACTTC.

CDR3 DNA sequence: TGTGCCAGCAGTCAAAGGGGGAGACAGGGAGAAGAGACCCAGTACTTC. As protein: CASSQRGRQGEETQYF. The V gene is TRBV2, the J gene TRBJ2-5, with 7 bases identical to TRBD1. Germline V gene sequence: CDR1 SNHLY, CDR2 FYNNEI. The CDR3 totals 16 residues. V was clipped by 5 bases and J by 3 bases; unmatched bases: 12. The full variable domain, rest sourced from reference TRBV2 and TRBJ2-5, is EPEVTQTPSHQVTQMGQEVILRCVPISNHLYFYWYRQILGQKVEFLVSFYNNEISEKSEIFDDQFSVERPDGSNFTLKIRSTKLEDSAMYFCASSQRGRQGEETQYFGPGTRLLVL.

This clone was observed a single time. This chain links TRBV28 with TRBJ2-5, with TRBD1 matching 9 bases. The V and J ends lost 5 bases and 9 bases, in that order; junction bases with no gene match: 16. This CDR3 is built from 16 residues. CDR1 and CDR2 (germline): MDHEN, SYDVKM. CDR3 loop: CASSHPAGQGSAAQYF. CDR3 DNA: TGTGCCAGCAGTCACCCCGCTGGACAGGGGTCCGCGGCCCAGTACTTC.

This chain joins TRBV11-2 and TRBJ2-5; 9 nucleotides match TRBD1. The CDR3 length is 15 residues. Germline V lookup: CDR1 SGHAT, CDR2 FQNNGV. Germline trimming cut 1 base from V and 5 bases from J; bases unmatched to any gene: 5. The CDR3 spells CASSLVGTGRETQYF. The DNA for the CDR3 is TGTGCCAGCAGCTTAGTGGGGACAGGGAGGGAGACCCAGTACTTC.

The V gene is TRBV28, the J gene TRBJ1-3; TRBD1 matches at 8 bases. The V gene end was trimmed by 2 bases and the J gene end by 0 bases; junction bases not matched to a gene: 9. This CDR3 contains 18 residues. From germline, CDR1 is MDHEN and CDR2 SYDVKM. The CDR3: CASSLGGTGLSSGNTIYF. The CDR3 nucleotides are TGTGCCAGCAGTTTAGGCGGGACAGGCTTGAGCTCTGGAAACACCATATATTTT.

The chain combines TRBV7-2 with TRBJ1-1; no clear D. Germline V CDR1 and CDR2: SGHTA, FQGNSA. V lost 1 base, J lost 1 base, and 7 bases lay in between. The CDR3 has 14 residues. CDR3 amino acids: CASSLVLENTEAFF. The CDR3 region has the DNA TGTGCCAGCAGCTTAGTACTCGAGAACACTGAAGCTTTCTTT.

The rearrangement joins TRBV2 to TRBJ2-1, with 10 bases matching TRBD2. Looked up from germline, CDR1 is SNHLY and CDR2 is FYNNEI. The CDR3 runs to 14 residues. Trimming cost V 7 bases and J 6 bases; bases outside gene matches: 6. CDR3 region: CASINQREGNEQFF. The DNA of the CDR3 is TGTGCCAGCATTAACCAGCGGGAGGGCAATGAGCAGTTCTTC.